A single sample gave rise to the 4 T cell receptor beta chains below, sequenced in a study of CD8+ T cells in alopecia areata. In each case, RNA was isolated and then reverse transcribed into cDNA as the sequencing template. Only in-frame clones appear in the TCRdb table, and some are missing; sequencing was by immunoSEQ multiplex PCR. The sample has approximately 54,000 clones, over 95% seen once; the top ten hold roughly 24%. The sequences come from CD8+ T cells sorted from blood, collected at week 0. These receptors all come from a human donor with alopecia areata.

This clone has just one count. This rearrangement joins TRBV14 to TRBJ2-1; 9 bases map to TRBD1. The germline V gene has CDR1 SGHDN and CDR2 FVKESK. V was clipped by 6 bases and J by 10 bases; unmatched bases: 10. The CDR3 has 14 amino acids. CDR3 in amino acids: CASRPGTGTMEQFF. In nucleotides, the CDR3 is TGTGCCAGCAGACCCGGGACAGGGACTATGGAGCAGTTCTTC.

The J gene is TRBJ1-1, the V gene TRBV29-1, with D unresolved. Germline values: CDR1 SQVTM, CDR2 ANQGSEA. The CDR3 loop spans 15 amino acids. Trimming removed 3 bases at V and 4 bases at J, with 18 bases between. CDR3: CSVDDRGGAGTEAFF. DNA for the CDR3: TGCAGCGTTGACGACCGAGGAGGCGCGGGCACTGAAGCTTTCTTT.

The DNA of the CDR3 is TGTGCCAGCAGTGGGGGAGGGACAGGGGTCTACGAGCAGTACTTC. Translation: CASSGGGTGVYEQYF. The chain combines TRBV2 with TRBJ2-7; TRBD1 agrees at 10 bases. Germline assignment: CDR1 SNHLY and CDR2 FYNNEI. The CDR3 loop spans 15 amino acids. The junction had 6 bases not matched to a gene; V was cut back by 4 bases and J by 3 bases.

The chain couples TRBV29-1 to TRBJ2-2; D is unresolved. Germline values: CDR1 SQVTM, CDR2 ANQGSEA. Trimming removed 3 bases from V and 7 bases from J, with 6 bases in between. The CDR3 has 11 residues. The CDR3 protein is CSVEGGGELFF. Here the CDR3 DNA reads TGCAGCGTTGAGGGTGGCGGGGAGCTGTTTTTT.